The entry that follows covers one T cell receptor (beta chain) sequence. The data were taken from a study of blood T cell repertoires in COVID-19. As for the study in general: Donors in the United States, Italy and Spain gave samples during acute or convalescent COVID-19.

Sequenced by immunoSEQ multiplex PCR; TCRdb stores in-frame clones only, minus some. The sample records approximately 100,000 clones, 80% to 90% being singletons. V was pared by 5 bases and J by 1 base, with 11 bases between. This CDR3 contains 14 residues. Germline V gene lookup returns CDR1 SNHLY and CDR2 FYNNEI. The sequence was obtained from a woman younger than 45 with acute or convalescent COVID-19. The chain is built from TRBV2 and TRBJ2-5, with a tentative D call TRBD1 (5 bases). Sequencing was performed on peripheral blood. CDR3 bases: TGTGCCAGCAGTCCCAGGGAACGCCAAGAGACCCAGTACTTC. This translates into CASSPRERQETQYF.